A selection of T cell receptor beta chains follows, all from one sample in a study of T cells after yellow fever vaccination. TCRdb ran MiXCR on the 5' RACE reads and lists one entry per CDR3 protein. The sample has about 360,000 distinct CDR3 sequences, more than 5.5% seen once; the top ten hold over 14%. This material consisted of PBMCs, taken 5 days after the yellow fever booster vaccination. Receptors originate from a man aged 25-45 years who received the YFV17D yellow fever vaccine. Both conserved end residues are part of each CDR3. The order of the fields is CDR3 length, J gene, V gene, clone size, D gene, CDR3 protein, CDR3 DNA. D genes are given only for firm matches. Rows give clone size only sometimes, using once, few, many, or a class for an expanded clone.

>17|TRBJ2-1|TRBV3-1|many|TRBD2
CASSQTGTSLGYNEQFF
TGTGCCAGCAGCCAAACCGGGACTAGTCTTGGATACAATGAGCAGTTCTTC
>14|TRBJ2-3|TRBV20-1|few|TRBD2
CSAGGLAGTDTQYF
TGCAGTGCTGGCGGCCTAGCGGGAACAGATACGCAGTATTTT
>14|TRBJ2-1|TRBV11-3|few|TRBD2
CASSLVAGGGEQFF
TGTGCCAGCAGCTTAGTAGCGGGAGGCGGTGAGCAGTTCTTC
>15|TRBJ2-5|TRBV4-2|few|-
CASSQDRKRPETQYF
TGTGCCAGCAGCCAAGATCGTAAGCGACCAGAGACCCAGTACTTC
>16|TRBJ2-7|TRBV3-1|many|TRBD1
CASSQERWQGAYEQYF
TGTGCCAGCAGCCAAGAAAGGTGGCAGGGGGCCTACGAGCAGTACTTC
>12|TRBJ1-2|TRBV6-5|many|-
CASRETGEGYTF
TGTGCCAGCAGGGAGACAGGAGAAGGCTACACCTTC
>15|TRBJ1-6|TRBV5-1|many|-
CASSLEGNENSPLHF
TGCGCCAGCAGCTTGGAGGGTAACGAGAATTCACCCCTCCACTTT
>18|TRBJ2-6|TRBV14|-|-
CASSQWGTTPSGANVLTF
TGTGCCAGCAGCCAATGGGGGACCACCCCCTCTGGGGCCAACGTCCTGACTTTC
>13|TRBJ2-5|TRBV15|-|TRBD1
CATSYRGQETQYF
TGTGCCACCAGCTACAGGGGCCAAGAGACCCAGTACTTC
>13|TRBJ2-1|TRBV7-2|many|-
CASSLSTGNEQFF
TGTGCCAGCAGCTTATCCACAGGCAATGAGCAGTTCTTC
>17|TRBJ2-1|TRBV20-1|many|TRBD2
CSAPRLAGHTTANEQFF
TGCAGTGCTCCTAGACTAGCGGGTCACACGACGGCCAATGAGCAGTTCTTC
>15|TRBJ2-1|TRBV20-1|-|-
CSAEGVSGLYNEQFF
TGCAGTGCTGAGGGGGTTAGCGGGCTCTACAATGAGCAGTTCTTC
>16|TRBJ2-6|TRBV5-1|-|-
CASSLFGDSGANVLTF
TGCGCCAGCAGCTTGTTTGGGGACTCTGGGGCCAACGTCCTGACTTTC
>14|TRBJ1-3|TRBV12-3/TRBV12-4|-|-
CASSFGSSGNTIYF
TGTGCCAGCAGTTTCGGGAGCTCTGGAAACACCATATATTTT
>17|TRBJ2-7|TRBV20-1|many|-
CSARDLYAYGGSYEQYF
TGCAGTGCTAGAGATCTGTACGCCTATGGGGGGTCCTACGAGCAGTACTTC
>14|TRBJ1-4|TRBV5-5|many|TRBD1
CASSFRDSYEKLFF
TGTGCCAGCAGCTTCCGGGACAGTTATGAAAAACTGTTTTTT
>15|TRBJ2-3|TRBV12-3/TRBV12-4|-|-
CASSLFPSGEDTQYF
TGTGCCAGCAGCCTATTCCCTTCAGGGGAAGATACGCAGTATTTT
>12|TRBJ2-1|TRBV15|many|-
CATSRDQYSLGF
TGTGCCACCAGCAGAGATCAGTACTCCTTGGGGTTC
>14|TRBJ2-1|TRBV27|-|TRBD1
CASSSGQGSYGQFF
TGTGCCAGCAGTTCTGGACAGGGTTCTTATGGGCAGTTCTTC
>14|TRBJ2-1|TRBV6-2/TRBV6-3|few|TRBD2
CASRLAGGKYEQFF
TGTGCCAGCAGGCTAGCGGGAGGGAAGTATGAGCAGTTCTTC
>14|TRBJ2-1|TRBV7-9|few|TRBD2
CASNSGLASNEQFF
TGTGCCAGCAACTCGGGACTAGCTTCTAATGAGCAGTTCTTC
>16|TRBJ2-3|TRBV28|many|-
CASSPQGGRGADTQYF
TGTGCCAGCAGCCCCCAGGGGGGTCGGGGGGCAGATACGCAGTATTTT
>13|TRBJ1-5|TRBV20-1|many|-
CSARADSNQPQHF
TGCAGTGCTAGGGCGGACAGTAATCAGCCCCAGCATTTT
>15|TRBJ1-1|TRBV5-1|-|-
CASSLVWGGGASAFF
TGCGCCAGCAGCTTGGTTTGGGGCGGGGGCGCCTCAGCTTTCTTT
>14|TRBJ2-7|TRBV7-2|few|-
CASSVGGAQYEQYF
TGTGCCAGCAGCGTCGGGGGAGCCCAATACGAGCAGTACTTC
>16|TRBJ2-2|TRBV7-8|many|TRBD2
CASSVLPGLAGGELFF
TGTGCCAGCAGCGTGCTACCGGGACTAGCGGGAGGGGAGCTGTTTTTT
>12|TRBJ2-5|TRBV5-1|many|-
CASSLDEETQYF
TGCGCCAGCAGCTTGGATGAAGAGACCCAGTACTTC